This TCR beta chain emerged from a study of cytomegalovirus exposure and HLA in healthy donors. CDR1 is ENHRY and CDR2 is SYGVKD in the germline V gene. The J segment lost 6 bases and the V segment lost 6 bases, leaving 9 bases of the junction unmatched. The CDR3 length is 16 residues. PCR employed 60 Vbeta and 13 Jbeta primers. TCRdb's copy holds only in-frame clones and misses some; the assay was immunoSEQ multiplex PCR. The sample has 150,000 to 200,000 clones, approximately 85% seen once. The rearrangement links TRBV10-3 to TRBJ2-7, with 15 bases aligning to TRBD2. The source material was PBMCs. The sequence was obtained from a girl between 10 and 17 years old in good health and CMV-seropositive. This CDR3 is CAIRRTSGGAHGEQYF. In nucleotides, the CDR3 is TGTGCCATCAGGCGGACTAGCGGGGGGGCCCATGGCGAGCAGTACTTC.